The rows below give T cell receptor beta chains drawn from one sample of a study of somatic mutations in cytotoxic T cells in rheumatoid arthritis. The data were produced by immunoSEQ multiplex PCR, yet TCRdb's version contains in-frame clones alone and is incomplete. The repertoire holds 7,000 to 9,500 clones, with about 90% as singletons. Sequencing input: CD8+ T cells sorted from blood. The receptors were sampled from a middle-aged man with rheumatoid arthritis. CDR3s include the opening cysteine and the closing phenylalanine or tryptophan. A D gene is named only where the DNA matches it firmly. Size tells how often a clone was seen (once, few, many) or the class of an expanded clone, and some rows leave it out.

D gene,clone size,J gene,V gene,CDR3 DNA,CDR3 protein
TRBD2,NA,TRBJ2-7,TRBV27,TGTGCCAGCAGTTTAAGCGGGGGCTCCTCCTACGAGCAGTACTTC,CASSLSGGSSYEQYF
NA,NA,TRBJ2-3,TRBV6-5,TGTGCCAGCAGTTTGACCAGCACGGGTACGCAGTATTTT,CASSLTSTGTQYF
TRBD1,NA,TRBJ1-6,TRBV7-8,TGTGCCAGCAGCTGGACAGGGGCGGATTCACCCCTCCACTTT,CASSWTGADSPLHF
TRBD1,few,TRBJ1-3,TRBV7-8,TGTGCCAGCAGCCCTCGGACAGGGTTCTCTTTTGGAAACACCATATATTTT,CASSPRTGFSFGNTIYF
NA,few,TRBJ2-5,TRBV7-8,TGTGCCAGCAGCTTAGTTCGACTTGAAGAGACCCAGTACTTC,CASSLVRLEETQYF
TRBD1,NA,TRBJ1-6,TRBV27,TGTGCCAGCAGTTCATTTTGGACAGGGGGCTCGGGCTCCTATAATTCCCCCCTCCACTTT,CASSSFWTGGSGSYNSPLHF
NA,NA,TRBJ2-6,TRBV10-3,TGTGCCATCAGTGGTAGGGGGTCCGAGGGGGCCAACGTCCTGACTTTC,CAISGRGSEGANVLTF
TRBD2,NA,TRBJ2-6,TRBV4-1,TGCGCCAGCAGCCAGCTTTGGACTAGCGGGGAATCCTCTGGGGCCAACGTCCTGACTTTC,CASSQLWTSGESSGANVLTF
NA,NA,TRBJ2-7,TRBV7-9,TGTGCCAGCAGCTTAAGTACCTACGAGCAGTACTTC,CASSLSTYEQYF
NA,NA,TRBJ2-2,TRBV6-1,TGTGCCAGCGGGCCAGGGGTGGAGCTGTTTTTT,CASGPGVELFF
TRBD1,NA,TRBJ1-5,TRBV19,TGTGCCAGTAGTACATTCCATCTTGGACAGGTCAATCAGCCCCAGCATTTT,CASSTFHLGQVNQPQHF
NA,once,TRBJ1-2,TRBV7-6,TGTGCCAGCAGCCCCGGGAGTGATAACTATGGCTACACCTTC,CASSPGSDNYGYTF
TRBD2,NA,TRBJ2-3,TRBV27,TGTGCCAGCAGTTTTCTAGCGGGGTGGACAGATACGCAGTATTTT,CASSFLAGWTDTQYF
NA,NA,TRBJ1-5,TRBV28,TGTGCCAGCAGTTCCGCAGGGTTCAATCAGCCCCAGCATTTT,CASSSAGFNQPQHF
TRBD1,NA,TRBJ1-1,TRBV4-2,TGTGCCAGCAGCCAAGATCCTCGGCAAATCCCGGGACAGAATGAAGCTTTCTTT,CASSQDPRQIPGQNEAFF
NA,NA,TRBJ1-5,TRBV6-1,TGTGCCAGCAGTCAAGGGGGAGGGTACCTCAGCAATCAGCCCCAGCATTTT,CASSQGGGYLSNQPQHF
NA,NA,TRBJ1-3,TRBV7-8,TGTGCCAGCACCCGGGGAGGGACAGGAAACACCATATATTTT,CASTRGGTGNTIYF
TRBD2,NA,TRBJ2-3,TRBV5-1,TGCGCCAGCAGCACTAGCGGGGGGGCTACAGATACGCAGTATTTT,CASSTSGGATDTQYF
TRBD1,once,TRBJ1-1,TRBV7-8,TGTGCCAGCAGCCGCGGGACAGCCAACACTGAAGCTTTCTTT,CASSRGTANTEAFF
NA,few,TRBJ2-5,TRBV10-1,TGCGCCAGCTCAAAATTGGGAGGAGAAGAAGAGACCCAGTACTTC,CASSKLGGEEETQYF
TRBD2,NA,TRBJ2-5,TRBV9,TGTGCCAGCAGCGTTAGCGGGGGGGCCGTGGAGACCCAGTACTTC,CASSVSGGAVETQYF
NA,NA,TRBJ2-7,TRBV7-8,TGTGCCAGCAGCCCCGGTATTAGCGGCTCCTACGAGCAGTACTTC,CASSPGISGSYEQYF
NA,NA,TRBJ2-5,TRBV9,TGTGCCAGCAGCGCTGGGGGGCAAGAGACCCAGTACTTC,CASSAGGQETQYF
NA,NA,TRBJ2-1,TRBV4-2,TGTGCCAGCAGCCAAGATGTGGAGTTTGACGACTACAATGAGCAGTTCTTC,CASSQDVEFDDYNEQFF
NA,NA,TRBJ1-4,TRBV7-8,TGTGCCAGCAGCACCGACAGGTCAACTAATGAAAAACTGTTTTTT,CASSTDRSTNEKLFF
NA,once,TRBJ2-1,TRBV11-2,TGTGCCAGCAGCTTAGAGGCTAGCTCCCACAATGAGCAGTTCTTC,CASSLEASSHNEQFF
TRBD2,few,TRBJ2-5,TRBV6-1,TGTGCCAGCAGTGAAATTAGCGGGGGCCAAGAGACCCAGTACTTC,CASSEISGGQETQYF
NA,few,TRBJ2-2,TRBV11-1,TGTGCCAGCAGCTTAGCGTTCCAGGGCGGGGAGCTGTTTTTT,CASSLAFQGGELFF
NA,NA,TRBJ2-3,TRBV28,TGTGCCAGCAGTCCCAGAAGTAATACGCAGTATTTT,CASSPRSNTQYF
TRBD1,NA,TRBJ1-3,TRBV9,TGTGCCAGCGGGGGACAGAGCTCTGGAAACACCATATATTTT,CASGGQSSGNTIYF
NA,once,TRBJ1-2,TRBV5-4,TGTGCCAGCAACCTACAAGGGGCGGGATATGGCTACACCTTC,CASNLQGAGYGYTF
TRBD1,once,TRBJ2-7,TRBV19,TGTGCCAGTAGCCCCGGCAGGGGGCCCCCCTACGAGCAGTACTTC,CASSPGRGPPYEQYF
NA,NA,TRBJ2-7,TRBV6-1,TGTGCCAGTATCGGACAGATGTACGAGCAGTACTTC,CASIGQMYEQYF
NA,NA,TRBJ1-5,TRBV19,TGTGCCAGTAGTACCATCCCGGGTCATCTTATGGATCAGCCCCAGCATTTT,CASSTIPGHLMDQPQHF
TRBD1,NA,TRBJ1-1,TRBV5-6,TGTGCCAGCAGGGACAGGTCCAGGGCTGAAGCTTTCTTT,CASRDRSRAEAFF
TRBD1,NA,TRBJ2-2,TRBV5-1,TGCGCCAGCAGCTTCGGGACAGGGGGACACACCGGGGAGCTGTTTTTT,CASSFGTGGHTGELFF